This T cell receptor beta chain originates from a study of memory CD4+ T cells and cytomegalovirus serostatus. Overall study: This sample comes from healthy Belgian adults, roughly nine CMV seropositive, under 25 seronegative. General study results and limits: Suggested: most of the CMV-linked TCR signature lies in CD4+ memory cells. About two fifths of the roughly 150 known CMV-associated TCRbeta sequences appeared in CD4+ memory.

The table lists this clone with a count of one. Its antigen is currently unknown. Libraries were prepared by immunoSEQ multiplex PCR; TCRdb keeps only in-frame clonotypes and omits some of them. The sample yields 40,000 to 45,000 clones, roughly 77% seen once. The sort gate was single viable CD3+CD4+CD8-CD45RO+ cells for memory CD4+ T cells. Total CD4+ T cells were enriched by CD4 positive selection. The CDR3 has 12 amino acids. The germline V gene encodes CDR1 GTSNPN and CDR2 SVGIG (reference sequence). V lost 2 bases to trimming and J lost 8 bases, with 12 bases between them. The TCR comes from an adult in good health and CMV-seronegative. Material for sequencing was memory CD4+ T cells from blood. J is TRBJ1-2 and V is TRBV30, with D possibly TRBD1 on 5 matching bases. The CDR3 nucleotides are TGTGCCTGGAGTCGCCAGGGAGAGGGCTACACCTTC. Protein product: CAWSRQGEGYTF.